This TCR beta chain is from a study of blood T cell repertoires in COVID-19. Study as a whole: Spain, Italy and the United States supplied samples that represented acute and convalescent COVID-19. PBMCs, B-cell-depleted T cells, or T cells provided the cDNA or gDNA that made up the material.

The length of the CDR3 is 13 residues. Germline V lookup: CDR1 MGHRA, CDR2 YSYEKL. Trimming took off 4 bases at V and 14 bases at J, with 15 bases between the two ends. Seattle patients were enrolled while actively infected and followed longitudinally. Under the authors' procedure: Reference gene primer amplification gave nucleated cell count estimates. Profiling relied on immunoSEQ multiplex PCR, and the TCRdb table lists in-frame clones only, not all of them. The V and J calls and clone size were taken over from that table, and D and trimming were inferred from the DNA. This sample yields 100,000 to 150,000 clones, of which approximately 74% are seen a single time; 6% belongs to the top ten.

Sequenced sample: peripheral blood. V usage is TRBV4-1 and J usage is TRBJ1-6; D might be TRBD1 (6 bases). This clonotype was obtained from a man at least 80 years old with COVID-19, enrolled during active disease. The DNA of the CDR3 is TGCGCCAGCAGCCCTACACAGGGCATCACCCTCCACTTT. Protein: CASSPTQGITLHF.